The 21 T cell receptor beta chains in this list originate from one sample, sequenced in a study of human T cells and chemical hapten exposure. One entry per CDR3 protein results from TCRdb running MiXCR on the RACE reads. The table lists a few hundred thousand distinct CDR3 sequences, about 6% of them singletons. Time point given: patch test 2, 6 weeks after DPC sensitization. The treatment denotes: therapeutic diphenylcyclopropenone sensitization with weekly scalp DPC. The sequencing used whole blood, collected in connection with sensitization to the hapten diphenylcyclopropenone (DPC). The receptors here all came from a young woman with alopecia areata. Some clones in this sample may be carry-over from other donors' samples.

This clonotype showed up many times. The V gene is TRBV24-1, the J gene TRBJ2-2; no clear D. The CDR3 runs to 12 residues. Germline V gives CDR1 KGHDR, CDR2 SFDVKD. Trimming removed 5 bases at V and 4 bases at J, with 4 bases between. The CDR3 reads CATSAFTGELFF. The CDR3 DNA follows: TGTGCCACCAGTGCTTTCACCGGGGAGCTGTTTTTT.

This clonotype was picked up many times. The chain recombines TRBV18 with TRBJ1-1; tentatively, D is TRBD1 (5 bases). V dropped 3 bases and J dropped 4 bases, with 15 bases sitting between them. The CDR3 consists of 15 residues. Germline V gene data show CDR1 as KGHSH and CDR2 as LQKENI. Written as DNA, the CDR3 is TGTGCCAGCTCACCGAGGATGGGGACGGGCACTGAAGCTTTCTTT. Translation: CASSPRMGTGTEAFF.

Ten or more counts support this clonotype. The chain links TRBV19 to TRBJ2-2; no definite D call. This CDR3 comprises 14 residues. Germline lookup yields CDR1 LNHDA and CDR2 SQIVND (reference sequence). Trimming removed 7 bases from V and 4 bases from J, with 13 bases in between. CDR3 coding DNA: TGTGCCAGTAAGAACGAGGTGATCACCGGGGAGCTGTTTTTT. The encoded protein is CASKNEVITGELFF. Complete variable domain (other parts from reference TRBV19 and TRBJ2-2): DGGITQSPKYLFRKEGQNVTLSCEQNLNHDAMYWYRQDPGQGLRLIYYSQIVNDFQKGDIAEGYSVSREKKESFPLTVTSAQKNPTAFYLCASKNEVITGELFFGEGSRLTVL.

In its sample, this clonotype was seen once. Being one base from a much bigger clone, this may be a read error. V usage is TRBV11-2 and J usage is TRBJ2-5; 9 nucleotides align to TRBD2. Germline values: CDR1 SGHAT, CDR2 FQNNGV. This CDR3 has 13 residues. CDR3 nucleotides: TGTGTCAGCGAACTAGCGGGTCAAGAGACCCAGTACTTC. Translating gives CVSELAGQETQYF. The whole variable domain, filled in from reference TRBV11-2 and TRBJ2-5, reads EAGVAQSPRYKIIEKRQSVAFWCNPISGHATLYWYQQILGQGPKLLIQFQNNGVVDDSQLPKDRFSAERLKGVDSTLKIQPAKLEDSAVYLCVSELAGQETQYFGPGTRLLVL.

V usage is TRBV29-1 and J usage is TRBJ2-2, with a tentative D call TRBD1 (5 bases). The CDR3 runs to 13 residues. Trimming shortened V by 7 bases and J by 6 bases, and 15 bases separated the two germline ends. Germline V gives CDR1 SQVTM, CDR2 ANQGSEA. The CDR3 spells CSAPSGLSGELFF. The CDR3 DNA follows: TGCAGCGCCCCCTCAGGGCTATCCGGGGAGCTGTTTTTT.

This clonotype has a handful of counts. In nucleotides, the CDR3 is TGTGCCAGCGGACGTGACAGGGGGATGAGCACTGAAGCTTTCTTT. Amino acids: CASGRDRGMSTEAFF. The chain combines TRBV7-9 with TRBJ1-1, with 9 bases lining up with TRBD1. CDR3 length equals 15 residues. Trimming at V came to 8 bases and at J to 4 bases, leaving 11 bases not matched to a gene. Germline CDR1 and CDR2: SEHNR and FQNEAQ (reference sequence).

The chain uses TRBV20-1 and TRBJ2-1; 7 bases line up with TRBD1. The trim removed 8 bases at V and 4 bases at J, leaving 14 bases unmatched. The CDR3 is 15 amino acids. The germline CDR1 and CDR2 sequences are DFQATT and SNEGSKA (reference sequence). The DNA of the CDR3 is TGCAGTTCCTTTTCCCGACAGGGAGCGTACAATGAGCAGTTCTTC. Translating gives CSSFSRQGAYNEQFF.

The chain is built from TRBV20-1 and TRBJ2-3; 7 nucleotides line up with TRBD2. This CDR3 spans 15 amino acids. Germline assignment: CDR1 DFQATT and CDR2 SNEGSKA (reference sequence). V lost 3 bases and J lost 2; bases outside the gene matches: 8. DNA for the CDR3: TGCAGTGCTAGGGACCGGGACTATTACACAGATACGCAGTATTTT. Protein product: CSARDRDYYTDTQYF.

This clonotype was seen more than once but under ten times. This chain links TRBV6-2 or TRBV6-3 with TRBJ2-3, with D unclear. CDR1 and CDR2 from the germline V gene are MNHEY and SVGEGT. The CDR3 contains 13 residues. Trimming left V 4 bases short and J 2 bases short, with 7 bases between. CDR3 in DNA: TGTGCCAGCAGTTCGTCGGTCACAGATACGCAGTATTTT. Protein: CASSSSVTDTQYF.

This clonotype has a handful of counts. The V and J genes are TRBV2 and TRBJ2-7; D is ambiguous. The ends were cut back, 7 bases at V and 12 bases at J, with 22 bases in the middle. Germline values: CDR1 SNHLY, CDR2 FYNNEI. CDR3 length: 13 amino acids. CDR3 in DNA: TGTGCCAGCAAGACGACACGGCCTGGAGTGCCGTACTTC. It encodes CASKTTRPGVPYF.

This clonotype showed up many times. The CDR3 loop reads CASSLEGANSNQPQHF. CDR3 nucleotides: TGTGCCAGCAGCTTGGAGGGGGCTAATAGCAATCAGCCCCAGCATTTT. The chain combines TRBV5-8 with TRBJ1-5, with 7 positions matching TRBD1. Germline assignment: CDR1 SGHTS and CDR2 YDEGEE. Trimming took 0 bases from V and 0 from J; bases not matched to a gene: 3. This CDR3 has 16 amino acids.

This sequence joins TRBV14 and TRBJ1-6; TRBD1 aligns across 10 bases. Germline CDR1 and CDR2: SGHDN and FVKESK. CDR3 length: 16 residues. V lost 1 base to trimming and J lost 14 bases; unmatched junction nucleotides: 11. The CDR3 DNA is TGTGCCAGCAGCCAAGTTCCCGGGACAGGGGCTCGGTCCCTCCACTTT. Encoded protein: CASSQVPGTGARSLHF.

This clonotype was seen more than once but under ten times. The chain uses TRBV3-1 and TRBJ1-1; 8 bases are a match to TRBD1. V lost 1 base, J lost 8 bases, and 6 bases stayed unmatched. CDR1 is LGHDT, CDR2 YNNKEL, per germline (reference sequence). This CDR3 region has 14 residues. The CDR3 DNA sequence: TGTGCCAGCAGCCAAGGGACAGGGCGGACCGAAGCTTTCTTT. This gives the protein CASSQGTGRTEAFF.

This clonotype was counted ten times or more. The rearrangement uses TRBV29-1 and TRBJ1-2, with D hard to call. The CDR3 sequence is 14 residues long. CDR1 SQVTM and CDR2 ANQGSEA come from the germline V gene. Trimming removed 5 bases from V and 3 bases from J, with 16 bases in between. The CDR3 nucleotides are TGCAGCGTTTGGAAGAACATTAGGGACTATGGCTACACCTTC. It codes for CSVWKNIRDYGYTF.

This clonotype was picked up many times. The chain joins TRBV7-2 to TRBJ1-3; D is possibly TRBD1 (5 bases). V was cut by 2 bases and J by 0 bases, with 11 bases left in between. The length of the CDR3 is 16 residues. Germline loops: CDR1 SGHTA, CDR2 FQGNSA. CDR3 sequence reads: CASSLLGTYSGNTIYF. The CDR3 DNA follows: TGTGCCAGCAGCTTACTAGGGACCTACTCTGGAAACACCATATATTTT.

This clonotype was seen repeatedly, ten times or more. This rearrangement joins TRBV7-2 to TRBJ2-1, with TRBD2 matching over 13 bases. Germline trimming cut 5 bases from V and 10 bases from J; bases unmatched to any gene: 2. The CDR3 consists of 13 residues. CDR1 is SGHTA and CDR2 is FQGNSA in the germline V gene. CDR3 sequence: CASSPGLAGEQFF. CDR3 in DNA: TGTGCCAGCAGCCCGGGACTAGCGGGGGAGCAGTTCTTC.

This chain links TRBV6-2 or TRBV6-3 with TRBJ2-7, with 10 bases lining up with TRBD1. The CDR3 sequence is 14 residues long. Germline V gene sequence: CDR1 MNHEY, CDR2 SVGEGT. V gave up 6 bases and J gave up 3 bases; unmatched junction bases: 5. CDR3 in DNA: TGTGCCAGCAGGAGGACAGGGGGAGGCTACGAGCAGTACTTC. Residues: CASRRTGGGYEQYF.

This clonotype was detected ten times or more. The chain has TRBV19 and TRBJ1-2, with D perhaps matching TRBD1 (5 bases). The CDR3 is made up of 14 amino acids. Trimming took 7 bases from V and 0 from J, leaving 12 bases between them. Per germline, CDR1 LNHDA and CDR2 SQIVND (reference sequence). CDR3: CASTLGTANYGYTF. As DNA, the CDR3 is TGTGCCAGTACCCTCGGGACTGCTAACTATGGCTACACCTTC.

The chain couples TRBV6-6 to TRBJ1-2; the match to TRBD1 covers 7 bases. The V and J ends lost 2 bases and 2 bases, in that order; junction bases with no gene match: 2. The germline gives CDR1 MNHNY, CDR2 SVGAGI (reference sequence). This CDR3 has 14 amino acids. CDR3 amino acids: CASSYPDRNYGYTF. CDR3 nucleotide sequence: TGTGCCAGCAGTTACCCGGACAGGAACTATGGCTACACCTTC.

The chain carries TRBV25-1 and TRBJ2-7, with D tentatively TRBD2 (6 bases). The germline V gene has CDR1 MGHDK and CDR2 SYGVNS. The CDR3 has 21 residues. V was clipped by 2 bases and J by 6 bases, with 35 bases between them. This CDR3 is CASSENGGSAPVGGVPTEQYF. CDR3 DNA sequence: TGTGCCAGCAGTGAAAACGGGGGTTCCGCGCCGGTTGGGGGAGTCCCTACCGAGCAGTACTTC.

This clonotype was detected many times. The chain has TRBV7-2 and TRBJ1-6; the match to TRBD1 covers 7 bases. Germline CDR1 SGHTA, CDR2 FQGNSA. The CDR3 is made up of 13 amino acids. V dropped 5 bases and J dropped 16; count of bases not matched to a gene: 11. The DNA for the CDR3 is TGTGCCAGCAGCCTACACGAGGGACAGAGGCTCCACTTT. Translating gives CASSLHEGQRLHF. Full variable domain (missing parts from reference TRBV7-2 and TRBJ1-6): GAGVSQSPSNKVTEKGKDVELRCDPISGHTALYWYRQSLGQGLEFLIYFQGNSAPDKSGLPSDRFSAERTGGSVSTLTIQRTQQEDSAVYLCASSLHEGQRLHFGNGTRLTVT.